This is a list of T cell receptor beta chains from one sample in a study of shared clonotypes between healthy human individuals. Repertoires were generated with immunoSEQ multiplex PCR, while TCRdb's copy carries only in-frame clones and drops some. The sample has approximately 1.5 million clones, approximately 98.5% seen once; the top ten hold approximately 0.4%. The sample taken for sequencing was naive CD4+ T cells sorted from blood. The receptor set was obtained from a man aged 25 to 40 in good health. Each CDR3 is given with its conserved first and last residue. D genes are given only for firm matches. Size is omitted from some rows. Given values are once, few, many or a class for expanded clones.

clone size,J gene,V gene,D gene,CDR3 DNA,CDR3 protein
NA,TRBJ2-7,TRBV27,TRBD1,TGTGCCAGCAGACATAGGGACAGGGGTAGGTACGAGCAGTACTTC,CASRHRDRGRYEQYF
once,TRBJ2-1,TRBV28,TRBD2,TGTGCCAGCAAAGGCCCGGGACTAGTTCTCGGTGAGCAGTTCTTC,CASKGPGLVLGEQFF
once,TRBJ1-1,TRBV25-1,NA,TGTGCCAGACTACAGGGAGTCACTGAAGCTTTCTTT,CARLQGVTEAFF
NA,TRBJ2-5,TRBV5-1,NA,TGCGCCAGCAGCGTGACAGGAGTCGATGTAGAGACCCAGTACTTC,CASSVTGVDVETQYF
NA,TRBJ1-1,TRBV5-1,NA,TGCGCCAGCAGGGTAGACAGCCGAGGCACTGAAGCTTTCTTT,CASRVDSRGTEAFF
once,TRBJ1-2,TRBV15,NA,TGTGCCACCAGCAGCGAAGGGTATGGCTACACCTTC,CATSSEGYGYTF
NA,TRBJ2-7,TRBV5-1,TRBD2,TGCGCCAGCAGCTCGGGACTAGCGGGAGAGAGCTCCTACGAGCAGTACTTC,CASSSGLAGESSYEQYF
NA,TRBJ1-1,TRBV10-3,TRBD1,TGTGCCATCAGTGAGGCCAGGGGGAGCAACACTGAAGCTTTCTTT,CAISEARGSNTEAFF
NA,TRBJ2-2,TRBV9,NA,TGTGCCAGCAGCGTAGCGGTAGCAGCGAACACCGGGGAGCTGTTTTTT,CASSVAVAANTGELFF
NA,TRBJ2-2,TRBV19,TRBD1,TGTGCCAGTACCCCGACAGGGTTTAAAGGGGAGCTGTTTTTT,CASTPTGFKGELFF
NA,TRBJ2-1,TRBV5-1,TRBD2,TGCGCCAGCAGCCCGGCCGGGACTACTTACAATGAGCAGTTCTTC,CASSPAGTTYNEQFF
NA,TRBJ1-2,TRBV5-4,TRBD1,TGTGCCAGCAGCTCTCTGGACAGGGGTCTCAATGGCTACACCTTC,CASSSLDRGLNGYTF
NA,TRBJ2-7,TRBV6-5,NA,TGTGCCAGCAGTTACAGCCCGGACCTCACCTACGAGCAGTACTTC,CASSYSPDLTYEQYF
NA,TRBJ2-5,TRBV7-6,NA,TGTGCCAGCAGCTTAGTTCAGGGTGTGATGACAGAGACCCAGTACTTC,CASSLVQGVMTETQYF
NA,TRBJ2-7,TRBV7-2,NA,TGTGCCAGCAGCTTAGCCTCGGGCCCGCCGAACGAGCAGTACTTC,CASSLASGPPNEQYF
NA,TRBJ2-1,TRBV5-1,NA,TGCGCCAGCAGCACGGGGGCGGGATCCACCTACAATGAGCAGTTCTTC,CASSTGAGSTYNEQFF
NA,TRBJ2-7,TRBV11-2,NA,TGTGCCAGCAGCGCGTCGGGAGTTCTCTACGAGCAGTACTTC,CASSASGVLYEQYF
once,TRBJ2-5,TRBV7-3,NA,TGTGCCAGCAGCTCCACCCCGACAGCCTCGAGGGAGACCCAGTACTTC,CASSSTPTASRETQYF
NA,TRBJ1-2,TRBV6-1,NA,TGTGCCAGCAGTGAAGCGCTTCGATGGACCGGGAACGGCTACACCTTC,CASSEALRWTGNGYTF
NA,TRBJ2-2,TRBV11-2,NA,TGTGCCAGCAGCTTAGAGTTGGCCGGAATCACCGGGGAGCTGTTTTTT,CASSLELAGITGELFF
NA,TRBJ2-7,TRBV7-9,TRBD2,TGTGCCAGCAGCCGGACTAGCGGGACATCCCAAAGACTCTACGAGCAGTACTTC,CASSRTSGTSQRLYEQYF
NA,TRBJ2-7,TRBV28,TRBD1,TGTGCCAGCAGTTCGATTTCGGGGACAGGAGACCACGAGCAGTACTTC,CASSSISGTGDHEQYF
NA,TRBJ2-1,TRBV7-3,NA,TGTGCCAGCAGCTTAATAGGGGATGAGCAGTTCTTC,CASSLIGDEQFF
NA,TRBJ1-2,TRBV28,TRBD1,TGTGCCAGCAGTTCCGACAGGGGCCGATTCTATGGCTACACCTTC,CASSSDRGRFYGYTF
NA,TRBJ2-1,TRBV6-1,TRBD2,TGTGCCAGCAGTGAACAACTAGCGGGATTTTACAATGAGCAGTTCTTC,CASSEQLAGFYNEQFF
once,TRBJ2-1,TRBV5-1,TRBD2,TGCGCCAGCAGCTCAGGACTAGCGGGAGGAATATACAATGAGCAGTTCTTC,CASSSGLAGGIYNEQFF
NA,TRBJ2-3,TRBV18,TRBD2,TGTGCCAGCTCACCCCTTTTGATTACTAGCGGGATAAGCACAGATACGCAGTATTTT,CASSPLLITSGISTDTQYF
once,TRBJ2-2,TRBV6-1,NA,TGTGCCAGCAGCACAGGGTACACCGGGGAGCTGTTTTTT,CASSTGYTGELFF
NA,TRBJ2-7,TRBV5-1,TRBD2,TGCGCCAGCAGCTTGGATGGGACTAGCGGGAGGAGCTCCTACGAGCAGTACTTC,CASSLDGTSGRSSYEQYF
NA,TRBJ1-4,TRBV5-6,NA,TGTGCCAGCAGCTTGGACTCAACTAATGAAAAACTGTTTTTT,CASSLDSTNEKLFF
once,TRBJ2-7,TRBV11-2,NA,TGTGCCAGCAGCTTAGCGGCGGGCGAGCAGTACTTC,CASSLAAGEQYF
once,TRBJ1-2,TRBV30,NA,TGTGCCTGGAGTCTGGAGTTAAACTATGGCTACACCTTC,CAWSLELNYGYTF
NA,TRBJ1-2,TRBV19,NA,TGTGCCAGCAATAGGGGGGGCGGATCCTATGGCTACACCTTC,CASNRGGGSYGYTF
NA,TRBJ1-4,TRBV29-1,NA,TGCAGCGTTGGGGCAAATGGAAATGAAAAACTGTTTTTT,CSVGANGNEKLFF
NA,TRBJ2-7,TRBV29-1,TRBD1,TGCAGCGTTGGTCCGGGACAGGGCTACGAGCAGTACTTC,CSVGPGQGYEQYF